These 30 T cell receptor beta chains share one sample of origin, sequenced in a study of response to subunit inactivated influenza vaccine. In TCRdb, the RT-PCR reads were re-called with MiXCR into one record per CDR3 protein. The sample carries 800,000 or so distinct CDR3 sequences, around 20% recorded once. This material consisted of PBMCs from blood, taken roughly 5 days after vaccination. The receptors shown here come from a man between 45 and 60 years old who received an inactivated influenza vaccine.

CDR3 sequence: CASSLGVATQYF. CDR3 nucleotides: TGTGCCAGCAGCTTGGGGGTCGCGACCCAGTACTTC. This chain uses TRBV7-9 with TRBJ2-5; D is possibly TRBD1 or TRBD2 (5 bases each). Looked up from germline, CDR1 is SEHNR and CDR2 is FQNEAQ (reference sequence). The CDR3 runs 12 residues. The V end lost 3 bases, the J end lost 7 bases, and 9 bases lay between the germline ends.

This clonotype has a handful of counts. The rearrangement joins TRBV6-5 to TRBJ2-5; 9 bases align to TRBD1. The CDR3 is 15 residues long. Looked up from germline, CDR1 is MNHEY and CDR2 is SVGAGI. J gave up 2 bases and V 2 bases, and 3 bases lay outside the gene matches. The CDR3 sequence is CASSYPGQGQETQYF. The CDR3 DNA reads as TGTGCCAGCAGTTACCCCGGACAGGGGCAAGAGACCCAGTACTTC.

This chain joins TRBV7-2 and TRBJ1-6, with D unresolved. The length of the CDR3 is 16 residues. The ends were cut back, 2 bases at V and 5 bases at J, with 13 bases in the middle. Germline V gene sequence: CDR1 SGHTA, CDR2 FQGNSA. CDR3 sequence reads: CASSLLIWENNSPLHF. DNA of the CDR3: TGTGCCAGCAGCTTATTAATCTGGGAGAATAATTCACCCCTCCACTTT.

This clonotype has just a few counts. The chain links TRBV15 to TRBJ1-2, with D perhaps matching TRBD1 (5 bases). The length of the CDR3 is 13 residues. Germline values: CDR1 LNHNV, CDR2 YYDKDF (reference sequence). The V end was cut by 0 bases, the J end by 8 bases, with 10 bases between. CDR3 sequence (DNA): TGTGCCACCAGCAGAGATGTACAGGAAGGCTACACCTTC. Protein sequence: CATSRDVQEGYTF.

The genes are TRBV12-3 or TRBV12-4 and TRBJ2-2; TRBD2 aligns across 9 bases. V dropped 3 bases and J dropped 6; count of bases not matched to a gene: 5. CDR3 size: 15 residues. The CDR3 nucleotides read TGTGCCAGCAGTTTTCCGGCGGGGGGGCCCGGGGAGCTGTTTTTT. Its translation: CASSFPAGGPGELFF.

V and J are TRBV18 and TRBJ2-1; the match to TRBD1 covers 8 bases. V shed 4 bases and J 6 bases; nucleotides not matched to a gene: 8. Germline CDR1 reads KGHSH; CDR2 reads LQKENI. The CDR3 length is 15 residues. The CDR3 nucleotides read TGTGCCAGCTCACGTCAAGGAACAGGGGGCAATGAGCAGTTCTTC. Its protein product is CASSRQGTGGNEQFF. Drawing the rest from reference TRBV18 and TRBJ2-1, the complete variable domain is NAGVMQNPRHLVRRRGQEARLRCSPMKGHSHVYWYRQLPEEGLKFMVYLQKENIIDESGMPKERFSAEFPKEGPSILRIQQVVRGDSAAYFCASSRQGTGGNEQFFGPGTRLTVL.

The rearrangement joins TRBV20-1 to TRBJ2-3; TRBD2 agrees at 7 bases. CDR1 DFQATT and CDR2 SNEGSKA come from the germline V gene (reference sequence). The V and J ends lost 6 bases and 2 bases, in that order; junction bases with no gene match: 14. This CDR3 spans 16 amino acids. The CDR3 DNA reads TGCAGTGCCCCGGGTCGGGTAAGCGGGGTCACAGATACGCAGTATTTT. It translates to CSAPGRVSGVTDTQYF.

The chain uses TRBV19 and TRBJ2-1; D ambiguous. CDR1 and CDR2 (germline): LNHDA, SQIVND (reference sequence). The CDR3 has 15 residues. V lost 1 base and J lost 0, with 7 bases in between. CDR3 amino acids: CASSIGSTSYNEQFF. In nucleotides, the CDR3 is TGTGCCAGTAGTATAGGGAGCACCTCCTACAATGAGCAGTTCTTC. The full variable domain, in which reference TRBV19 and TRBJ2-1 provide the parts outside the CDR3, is DGGITQSPKYLFRKEGQNVTLSCEQNLNHDAMYWYRQDPGQGLRLIYYSQIVNDFQKGDIAEGYSVSREKKESFPLTVTSAQKNPTAFYLCASSIGSTSYNEQFFGPGTRLTVL.

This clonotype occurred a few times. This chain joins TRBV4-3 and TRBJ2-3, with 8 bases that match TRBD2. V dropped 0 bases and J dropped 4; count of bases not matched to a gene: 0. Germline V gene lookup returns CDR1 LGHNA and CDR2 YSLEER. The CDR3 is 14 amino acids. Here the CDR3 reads CASSQDGRADTQYF. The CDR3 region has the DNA TGCGCCAGCAGCCAAGACGGGAGGGCAGATACGCAGTATTTT.

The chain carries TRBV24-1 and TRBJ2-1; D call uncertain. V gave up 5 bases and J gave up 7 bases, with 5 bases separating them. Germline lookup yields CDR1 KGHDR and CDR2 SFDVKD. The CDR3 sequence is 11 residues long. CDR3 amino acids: CATSGWNEQFF. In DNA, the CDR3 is TGTGCCACCAGTGGATGGAATGAGCAGTTCTTC.

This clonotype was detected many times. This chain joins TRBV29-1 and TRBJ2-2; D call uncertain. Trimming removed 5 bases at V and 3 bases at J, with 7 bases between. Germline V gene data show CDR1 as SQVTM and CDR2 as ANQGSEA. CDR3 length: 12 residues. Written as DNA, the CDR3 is TGCAGCGTTCTGATGTACACCGGGGAGCTGTTTTTT. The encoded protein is CSVLMYTGELFF.

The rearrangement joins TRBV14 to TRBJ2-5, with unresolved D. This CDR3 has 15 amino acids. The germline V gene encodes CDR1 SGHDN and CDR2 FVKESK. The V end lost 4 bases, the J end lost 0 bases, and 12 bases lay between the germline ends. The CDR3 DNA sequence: TGTGCCAGCAGCCCATGGGTCGGCAACCAAGAGACCCAGTACTTC. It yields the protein CASSPWVGNQETQYF.

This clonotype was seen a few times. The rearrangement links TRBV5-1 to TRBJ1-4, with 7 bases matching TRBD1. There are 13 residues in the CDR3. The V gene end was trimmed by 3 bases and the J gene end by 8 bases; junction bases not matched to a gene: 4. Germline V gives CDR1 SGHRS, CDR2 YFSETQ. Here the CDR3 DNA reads TGCGCCAGCAGCTACTCGACAGGGGAAAAACTGTTTTTT. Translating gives CASSYSTGEKLFF. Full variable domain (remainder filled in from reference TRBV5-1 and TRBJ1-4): KAGVTQTPRYLIKTRGQQVTLSCSPISGHRSVSWYQQTPGQGLQFLFEYFSETQRNKGNFPGRFSGRQFSNSRSEMNVSTLELGDSALYLCASSYSTGEKLFFGSGTQLSVL.

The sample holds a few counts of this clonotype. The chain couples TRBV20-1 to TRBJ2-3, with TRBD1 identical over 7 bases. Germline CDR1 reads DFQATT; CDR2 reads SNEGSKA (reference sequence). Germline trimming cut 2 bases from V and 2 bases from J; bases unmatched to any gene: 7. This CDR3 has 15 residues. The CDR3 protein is CSARKTGSYTDTQYF. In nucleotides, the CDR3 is TGCAGTGCTAGAAAGACAGGGAGTTACACAGATACGCAGTATTTT.

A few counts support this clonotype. The chain's CDR3 is CSDRQGASAEAKNIQYF. For the CDR3, the DNA is TGCAGCGATCGACAGGGGGCCTCGGCCGAAGCCAAAAACATTCAGTACTTC. The J gene is TRBJ2-4, the V gene TRBV29-1; 10 bases line up with TRBD1. Per germline, CDR1 SQVTM and CDR2 ANQGSEA. J lost 0 bases, V lost 7 bases, and 12 bases had no gene match. There are 17 residues in the CDR3.

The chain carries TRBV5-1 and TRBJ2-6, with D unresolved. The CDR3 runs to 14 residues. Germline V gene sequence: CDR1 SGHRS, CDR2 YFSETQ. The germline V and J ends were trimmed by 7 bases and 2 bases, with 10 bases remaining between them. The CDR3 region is CASRGLPGANVLTF. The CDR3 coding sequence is TGCGCCAGCCGCGGCCTTCCTGGGGCCAACGTCCTGACTTTC.

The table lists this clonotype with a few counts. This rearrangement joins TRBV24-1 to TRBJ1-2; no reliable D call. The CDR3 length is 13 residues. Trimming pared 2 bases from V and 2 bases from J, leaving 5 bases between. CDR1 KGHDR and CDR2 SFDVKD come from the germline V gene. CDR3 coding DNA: TGTGCCACCAGTGATTCTAGAAACTATGGCTACACCTTC. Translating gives CATSDSRNYGYTF.

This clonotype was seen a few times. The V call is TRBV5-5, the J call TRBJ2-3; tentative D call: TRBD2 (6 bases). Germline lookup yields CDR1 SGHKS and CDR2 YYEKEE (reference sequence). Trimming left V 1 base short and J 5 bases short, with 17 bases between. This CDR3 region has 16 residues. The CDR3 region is CASSLMASVLKDTQYF. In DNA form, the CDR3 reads TGTGCCAGCAGCTTGATGGCTAGCGTTCTGAAAGATACGCAGTATTTT.

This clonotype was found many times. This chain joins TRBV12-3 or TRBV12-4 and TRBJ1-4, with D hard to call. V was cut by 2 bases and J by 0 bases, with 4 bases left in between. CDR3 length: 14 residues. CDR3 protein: CASSLRATNEKLFF. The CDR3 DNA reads TGTGCCAGCAGTTTACGTGCAACTAATGAAAAACTGTTTTTT.

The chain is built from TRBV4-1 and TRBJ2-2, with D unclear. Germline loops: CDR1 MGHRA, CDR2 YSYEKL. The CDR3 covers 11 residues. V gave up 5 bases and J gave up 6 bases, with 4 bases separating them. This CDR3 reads CASSSSGELFF. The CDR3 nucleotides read TGCGCCAGCAGCTCGTCCGGGGAGCTGTTTTTT.

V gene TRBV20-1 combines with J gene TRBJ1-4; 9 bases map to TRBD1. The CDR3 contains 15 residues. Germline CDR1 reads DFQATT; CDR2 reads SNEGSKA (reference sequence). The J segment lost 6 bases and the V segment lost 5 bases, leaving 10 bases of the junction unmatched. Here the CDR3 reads CSALIPGQGYEKLFF. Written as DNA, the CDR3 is TGCAGTGCTCTCATTCCGGGACAGGGATATGAAAAACTGTTTTTT.

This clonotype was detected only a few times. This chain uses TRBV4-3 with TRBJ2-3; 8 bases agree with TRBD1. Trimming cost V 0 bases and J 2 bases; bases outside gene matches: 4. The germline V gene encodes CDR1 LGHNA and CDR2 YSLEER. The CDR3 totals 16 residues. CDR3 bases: TGCGCCAGCAGCCAAGAGGCAGGGGGCAACACAGATACGCAGTATTTT. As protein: CASSQEAGGNTDTQYF.

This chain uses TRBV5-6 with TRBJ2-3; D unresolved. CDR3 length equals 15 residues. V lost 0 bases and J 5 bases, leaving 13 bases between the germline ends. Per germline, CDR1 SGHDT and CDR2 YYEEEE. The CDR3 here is CASSLDMASLDTQYF. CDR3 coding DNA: TGTGCCAGCAGCTTGGATATGGCTAGTTTAGATACGCAGTATTTT. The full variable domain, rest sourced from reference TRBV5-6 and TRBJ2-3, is DAGVTQSPTHLIKTRGQQVTLRCSPKSGHDTVSWYQQALGQGPQFIFQYYEEEERQRGNFPDRFSGHQFPNYSSELNVNALLLGDSALYLCASSLDMASLDTQYFGPGTRLTVL.

The CDR3: CASSLRLAGGRTDTQYF. Written as DNA, the CDR3 is TGCGCCAGCAGCCTACGACTAGCGGGGGGCCGGACGGATACGCAGTATTTT. The V and J genes are TRBV4-1 and TRBJ2-3; 13 positions match TRBD2. Germline loops: CDR1 MGHRA, CDR2 YSYEKL. V lost 4 bases, J lost 6 bases, and 10 bases stayed unmatched. This CDR3 is built from 17 residues.

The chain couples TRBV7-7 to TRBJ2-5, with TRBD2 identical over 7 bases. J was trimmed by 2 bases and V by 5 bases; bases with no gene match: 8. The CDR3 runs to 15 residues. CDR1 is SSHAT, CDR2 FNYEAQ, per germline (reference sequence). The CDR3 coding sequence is TGTGCCAGCAGCACCGCTAGCGGTTCGCAAGAGACCCAGTACTTC. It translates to CASSTASGSQETQYF.

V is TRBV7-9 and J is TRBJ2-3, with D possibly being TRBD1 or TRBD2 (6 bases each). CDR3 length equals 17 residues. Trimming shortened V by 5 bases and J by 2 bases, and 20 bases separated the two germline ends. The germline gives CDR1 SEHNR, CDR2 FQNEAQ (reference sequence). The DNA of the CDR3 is TGTGCCAGCAGCCTTCCCCCCGGGGGCGAATACACAGATACGCAGTATTTT. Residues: CASSLPPGGEYTDTQYF.

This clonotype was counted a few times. CDR3 nucleotide sequence: TGTGCCAGCTCACCACGGACAGGGGTCTACGAGCAGTACTTC. Translating gives CASSPRTGVYEQYF. This chain connects TRBV18 to TRBJ2-7; the match to TRBD1 covers 9 bases. With V trimmed by 1 base and J by 3 bases, 1 base remained unmatched. The CDR3 runs to 14 residues. Germline V lookup: CDR1 KGHSH, CDR2 LQKENI. Complete variable domain (other parts from reference TRBV18 and TRBJ2-7): NAGVMQNPRHLVRRRGQEARLRCSPMKGHSHVYWYRQLPEEGLKFMVYLQKENIIDESGMPKERFSAEFPKEGPSILRIQQVVRGDSAAYFCASSPRTGVYEQYFGPGTRLTVT.

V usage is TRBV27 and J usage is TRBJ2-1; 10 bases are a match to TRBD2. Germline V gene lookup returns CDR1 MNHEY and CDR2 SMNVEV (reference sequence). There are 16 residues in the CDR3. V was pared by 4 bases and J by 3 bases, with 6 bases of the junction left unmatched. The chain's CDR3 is CASSWLAGDNYNEQFF. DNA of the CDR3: TGTGCCAGCAGTTGGCTAGCGGGGGACAACTACAATGAGCAGTTCTTC.

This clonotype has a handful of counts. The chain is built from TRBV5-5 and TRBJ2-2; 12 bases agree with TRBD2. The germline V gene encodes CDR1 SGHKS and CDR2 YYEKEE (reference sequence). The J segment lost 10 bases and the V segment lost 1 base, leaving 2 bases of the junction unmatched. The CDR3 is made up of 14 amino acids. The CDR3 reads CASSLWTSGVELFF. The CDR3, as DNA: TGTGCCAGCAGCTTGTGGACTAGCGGGGTGGAGCTGTTTTTT.

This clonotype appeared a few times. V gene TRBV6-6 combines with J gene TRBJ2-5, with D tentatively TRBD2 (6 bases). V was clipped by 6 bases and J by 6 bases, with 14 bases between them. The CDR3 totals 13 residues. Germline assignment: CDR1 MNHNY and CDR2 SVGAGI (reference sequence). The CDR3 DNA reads TGTGCCAGCAGGCCCCGGGGGAGGAAGACCCAGTACTTC. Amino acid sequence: CASRPRGRKTQYF.